The present TCR beta chain was sequenced within a study of T cell responses to AZD1222 COVID-19 vaccine. Looked up from germline, CDR1 is SGHRS and CDR2 is YFSETQ. With 4 bases removed from V and 5 bases from J, the gap between germline ends came to 15 bases. CDR3 length: 14 amino acids. Some clones are missing from TCRdb's copy, which holds only in-frame ones; the method was immunoSEQ multiplex PCR. The table has under 130,000 clones, 85% to 90% seen once. The specimen comprised peripheral blood, sampled 28 days after the second AZD1222 dose. The chain recombines TRBV5-1 with TRBJ2-5, with no clear D. This receptor was identified in an adult who received the AZD1222 COVID-19 vaccine. CDR3 amino acids: CASSQDQRRETQYF. Written as DNA, the CDR3 is TGCGCCAGCAGCCAGGACCAGCGAAGGGAGACCCAGTACTTC.